The clone carrying this T cell receptor beta chain has a count of ten or more. This CDR3 is also generated by other DNA sequences in the sample. CDR1 is LNHNV and CDR2 is YYDKDF in the germline V gene (reference sequence). V shed 0 bases and J shed 0 bases, with 6 bases lying between them. The CDR3 is made up of 16 amino acids. The sample is drawn from a study of shared clonotypes between healthy human individuals. Profiling relied on immunoSEQ multiplex PCR, and the TCRdb table lists in-frame clones only, not all of them. The data show some 79,000 clones, 62% seen once. The sequence was collected from a man younger than 45 in good health. Sequencing used memory CD8+ T cells sorted from blood. As for subset: CD45RO+ cells pooled with CCR7-negative TemRA cells. This chain joins TRBV15 and TRBJ2-6; D perhaps matches TRBD1 (6 bases). CDR3 region: CATSREGGSGANVLTF. The CDR3 nucleotides read TGTGCCACCAGCAGAGAAGGGGGCTCTGGGGCCAACGTCCTGACTTTC.